Listed below are T cell receptor beta chains from one sample, sequenced in a study of human T cells and chemical hapten exposure. TCRdb re-derived calls from the RACE reads in MiXCR, one entry per CDR3 protein. Here the sample spans 38,000 or so distinct CDR3 sequences, roughly 7.2% being singletons. The source material was whole blood, sampled in connection with sensitization to the hapten diphenylcyclopropenone (DPC). The receptors stem from a woman between 50 and 59 years old with alopecia areata. Some clones in this sample may be carry-over from other donors' samples. CDR3s include the opening cysteine and the closing phenylalanine or tryptophan. The D gene is left open where the match is weak. The size of a clone is reported for some rows only, either as once, few or many, or as a class for expanded clones.

clone size,D gene,V gene,J gene,CDR3 DNA,CDR3 protein
many,TRBD2,TRBV30,TRBJ2-7,TGTGCCTGTCCGGGACTAGCGGGTCCCCGGGGCGAGCAGTACTTC,CACPGLAGPRGEQYF
many,TRBD2,TRBV29-1,TRBJ2-7,TGCAGCGGGCGGGGGTCCACCTACGAGCAGTACTTC,CSGRGSTYEQYF
many,-,TRBV7-2,TRBJ2-5,TGTGCCAGCAGCTTATCGACGGGACCCCAAGAGACCCAGTACTTC,CASSLSTGPQETQYF
many,-,TRBV20-1,TRBJ2-1,TGCAGTGCTCCTCAACTTACACGCTCCTACAATGAGCAGTTCTTC,CSAPQLTRSYNEQFF
many,-,TRBV28,TRBJ2-6,TGTGCCAGCAGCCGTCGGTTCTCTGGGGCCAACGTCCTGACTTTC,CASSRRFSGANVLTF
-,-,TRBV15,TRBJ2-2,TGTGCCACCAGCTCTCGGCGGGCCGGGGAGCTGTTTTTT,CATSSRRAGELFF
few,TRBD1,TRBV20-1,TRBJ2-7,TGCAGTGCTCCCGGGGGACAGGGCTCCTACGAGCAGTACTTC,CSAPGGQGSYEQYF
-,-,TRBV11-2,TRBJ1-3,TGTGCCAGCAGCTTAGAAGCAACTGGAAACACCATATATTTT,CASSLEATGNTIYF
many,-,TRBV20-1,TRBJ2-3,TGCAGTGCTTTGGGACTCGCGGTGAGCACAGATACGCAGTATTTT,CSALGLAVSTDTQYF
few,-,TRBV6-1,TRBJ1-1,TGTGCCAGCAGTCGAAGCCTACAGGGAGCGGCGGACACTGAAGCTTTCTTT,CASSRSLQGAADTEAFF
many,TRBD2,TRBV29-1,TRBJ2-2,TGCAGCGTTGAAAGTGATAGCGGGAAGCATAGGACCGGGGAGCTGTTTTTT,CSVESDSGKHRTGELFF
few,TRBD1,TRBV29-1,TRBJ2-5,TGCAGCGTTGAAGTGGGACAGGGGACCCAGTACTTC,CSVEVGQGTQYF
many,TRBD2,TRBV7-9,TRBJ2-4,TGTGCCAGCAGCTTAGCTAGCGGGAACCCCCGGGCCAAAAACATTCAGTACTTC,CASSLASGNPRAKNIQYF
many,TRBD2,TRBV9,TRBJ2-7,TGTGCCAGTGCCGCTAGCGGGAGCAGTAACGCCTACGAGCAGTACTTC,CASAASGSSNAYEQYF
-,-,TRBV7-6,TRBJ1-5,TGTGCCAGCAGCCCTCGGCCCAATCAGCCCCAGCATTTT,CASSPRPNQPQHF
few,-,TRBV28,TRBJ1-2,TGTGCCAGCAATGACGGTCGCTATGGCTACACCTTC,CASNDGRYGYTF
-,TRBD2,TRBV7-9,TRBJ2-1,TGTGCCAGCAGCCTTCTAGCGGGGGACAATGAGCAGTTCTTC,CASSLLAGDNEQFF
-,-,TRBV18,TRBJ2-7,TGTGCCAGCTCACCAACCCGCCCCGGGAGAATCAGCTCCTACGAGCAGTACTTC,CASSPTRPGRISSYEQYF
many,TRBD2,TRBV7-7,TRBJ2-7,TGTGCTAGCAGCTTATTTCGACTAGCCGGCCCTGGGGACGAGCAGTACTTC,CASSLFRLAGPGDEQYF
-,TRBD1,TRBV5-1,TRBJ1-4,TGCGCCAGCAGCCCGGGGGGACAGAATGAAAAACTGTTTTTT,CASSPGGQNEKLFF